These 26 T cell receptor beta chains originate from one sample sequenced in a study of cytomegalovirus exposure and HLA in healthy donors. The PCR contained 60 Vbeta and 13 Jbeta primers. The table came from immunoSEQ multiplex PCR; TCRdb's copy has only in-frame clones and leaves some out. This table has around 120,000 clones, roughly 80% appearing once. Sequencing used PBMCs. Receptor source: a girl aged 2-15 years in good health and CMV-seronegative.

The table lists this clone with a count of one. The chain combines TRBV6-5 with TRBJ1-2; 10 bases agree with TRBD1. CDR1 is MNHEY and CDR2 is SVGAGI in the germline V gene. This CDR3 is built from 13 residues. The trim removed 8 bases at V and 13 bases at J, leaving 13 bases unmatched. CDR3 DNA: TGTGCCAGCTCTACCGGACAGGGGGTGGGGGGCACCTTC. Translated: CASSTGQGVGGTF.

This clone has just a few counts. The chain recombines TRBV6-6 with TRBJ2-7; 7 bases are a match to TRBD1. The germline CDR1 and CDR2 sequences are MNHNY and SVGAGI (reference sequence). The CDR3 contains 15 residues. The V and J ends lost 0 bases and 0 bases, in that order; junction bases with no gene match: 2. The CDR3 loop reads CASSYSTGSSYEQYF. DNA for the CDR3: TGTGCCAGCAGTTACTCGACAGGGAGCTCCTACGAGCAGTACTTC.

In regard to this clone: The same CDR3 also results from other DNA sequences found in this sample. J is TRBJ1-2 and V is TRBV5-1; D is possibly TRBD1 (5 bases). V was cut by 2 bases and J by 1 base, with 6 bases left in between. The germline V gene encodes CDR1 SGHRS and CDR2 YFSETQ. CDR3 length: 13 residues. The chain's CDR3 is CASSFQGNYGYTF. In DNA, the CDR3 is TGCGCCAGCAGCTTTCAGGGTAACTATGGCTACACCTTC.

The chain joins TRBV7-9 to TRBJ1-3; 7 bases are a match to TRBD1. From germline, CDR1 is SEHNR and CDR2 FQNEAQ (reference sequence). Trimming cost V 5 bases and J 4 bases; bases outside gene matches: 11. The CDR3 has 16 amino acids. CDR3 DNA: TGTGCCAGCAGCCCCAAGGGGGCGACGGGGGGAAACACCATATATTTT. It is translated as CASSPKGATGGNTIYF.

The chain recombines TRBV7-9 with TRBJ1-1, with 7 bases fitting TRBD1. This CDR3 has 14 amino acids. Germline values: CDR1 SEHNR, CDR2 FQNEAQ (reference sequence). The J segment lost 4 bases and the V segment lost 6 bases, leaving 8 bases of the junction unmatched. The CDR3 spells CASRQTGRITEAFF. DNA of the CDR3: TGTGCCAGCAGGCAGACAGGGCGGATCACTGAAGCTTTCTTT. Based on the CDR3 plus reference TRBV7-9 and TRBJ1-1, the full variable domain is DTGVSQNPRHKITKRGQNVTFRCDPISEHNRLYWYRQTLGQGPEFLTYFQNEAQLEKSRLLSDRFSAERPKGSFSTLEIQRTEQGDSAMYLCASRQTGRITEAFFGQGTRLTVV.

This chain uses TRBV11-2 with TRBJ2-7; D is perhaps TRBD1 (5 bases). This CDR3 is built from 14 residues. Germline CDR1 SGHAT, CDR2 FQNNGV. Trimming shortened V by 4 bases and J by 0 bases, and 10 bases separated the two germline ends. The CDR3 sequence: CASSWVRGSYEQYF. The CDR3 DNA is TGTGCCAGCAGCTGGGTAAGGGGCTCCTACGAGCAGTACTTC.

The CDR3 spells CASSQVGGIRGNEQFF. Here the CDR3 DNA reads TGCGCCAGCAGCCAAGTCGGAGGTATCCGGGGCAATGAGCAGTTCTTC. This chain connects TRBV4-1 to TRBJ2-1; D perhaps matches TRBD2 (5 bases). The V end was cut by 1 base, the J end by 6 bases, with 16 bases between. Germline V gives CDR1 MGHRA, CDR2 YSYEKL. The CDR3 contains 16 residues.

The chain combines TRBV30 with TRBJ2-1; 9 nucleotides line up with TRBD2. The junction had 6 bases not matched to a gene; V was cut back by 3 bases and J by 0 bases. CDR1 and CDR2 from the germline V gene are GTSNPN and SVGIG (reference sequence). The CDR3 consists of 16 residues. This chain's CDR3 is CAWRMRGGLSYNEQFF. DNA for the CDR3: TGTGCCTGGAGGATGCGGGGGGGCCTCTCCTACAATGAGCAGTTCTTC. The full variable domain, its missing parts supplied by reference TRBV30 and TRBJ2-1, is SQTIHQWPATLVQPVGSPLSLECTVEGTSNPNLYWYRQAAGRGLQLLFYSVGIGQISSEVPQNLSASRPQDRQFILSSKKLLLSDSGFYLCAWRMRGGLSYNEQFFGPGTRLTVL.

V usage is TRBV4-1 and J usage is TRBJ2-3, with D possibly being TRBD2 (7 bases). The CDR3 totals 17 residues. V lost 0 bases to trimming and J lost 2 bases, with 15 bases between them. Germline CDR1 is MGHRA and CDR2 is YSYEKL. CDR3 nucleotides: TGCGCCAGCAGCCAAGAACCTTGGGGGGGACACACAGATACGCAGTATTTT. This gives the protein CASSQEPWGGHTDTQYF.

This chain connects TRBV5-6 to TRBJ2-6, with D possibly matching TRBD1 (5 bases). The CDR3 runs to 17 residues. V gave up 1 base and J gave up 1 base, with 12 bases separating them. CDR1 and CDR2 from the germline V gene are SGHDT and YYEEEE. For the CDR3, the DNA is TGTGCCAGCAGCTTGAGACAGACCCAGTCTGGGGCCAACGTCCTGACTTTC. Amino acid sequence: CASSLRQTQSGANVLTF.

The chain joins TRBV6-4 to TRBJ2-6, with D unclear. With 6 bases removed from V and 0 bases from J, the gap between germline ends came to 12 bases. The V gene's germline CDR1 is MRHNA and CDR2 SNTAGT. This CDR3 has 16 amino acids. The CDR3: CASSPNHGSGANVLTF. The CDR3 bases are TGTGCCAGCAGCCCTAACCACGGCTCTGGGGCCAACGTCCTGACTTTC.

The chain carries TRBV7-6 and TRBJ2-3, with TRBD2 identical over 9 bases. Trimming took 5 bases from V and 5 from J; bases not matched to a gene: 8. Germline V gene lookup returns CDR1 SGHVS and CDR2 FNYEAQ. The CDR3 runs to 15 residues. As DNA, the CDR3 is TGTGCCAGCAGCCCTTTAGCGGGGGAAGGAGATACGCAGTATTTT. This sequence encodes CASSPLAGEGDTQYF.

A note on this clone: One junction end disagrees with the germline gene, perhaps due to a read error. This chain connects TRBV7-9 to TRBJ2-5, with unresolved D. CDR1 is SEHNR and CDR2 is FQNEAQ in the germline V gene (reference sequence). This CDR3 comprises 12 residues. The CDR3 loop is CSSSLLRETQYF. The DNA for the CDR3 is TGTTCCAGCAGCTTATTGCGAGAGACCCAGTACTTC.

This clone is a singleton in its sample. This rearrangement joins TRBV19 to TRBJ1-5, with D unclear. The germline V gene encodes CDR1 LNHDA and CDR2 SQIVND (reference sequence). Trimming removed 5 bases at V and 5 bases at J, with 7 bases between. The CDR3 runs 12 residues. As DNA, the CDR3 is TGTGCCAGTAGTGTATCTGATCAGCCCCAGCATTTT. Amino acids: CASSVSDQPQHF. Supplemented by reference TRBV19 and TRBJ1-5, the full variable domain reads DGGITQSPKYLFRKEGQNVTLSCEQNLNHDAMYWYRQDPGQGLRLIYYSQIVNDFQKGDIAEGYSVSREKKESFPLTVTSAQKNPTAFYLCASSVSDQPQHFGDGTRLSIL.

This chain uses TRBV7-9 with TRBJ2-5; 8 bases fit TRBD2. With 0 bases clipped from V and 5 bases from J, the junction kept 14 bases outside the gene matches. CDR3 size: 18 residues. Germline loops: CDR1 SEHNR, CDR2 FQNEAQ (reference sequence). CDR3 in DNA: TGTGCCAGCAGCTTAGCCCTGTTTACGGGGGGGAGTATGGAGACCCAGTACTTC. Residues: CASSLALFTGGSMETQYF.

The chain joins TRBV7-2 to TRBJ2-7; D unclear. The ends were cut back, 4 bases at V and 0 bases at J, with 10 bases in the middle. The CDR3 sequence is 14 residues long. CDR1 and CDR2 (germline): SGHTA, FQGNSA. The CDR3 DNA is TGTGCCAGCAGCTCCCGTCCCCTCTCCTACGAGCAGTACTTC. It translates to CASSSRPLSYEQYF.

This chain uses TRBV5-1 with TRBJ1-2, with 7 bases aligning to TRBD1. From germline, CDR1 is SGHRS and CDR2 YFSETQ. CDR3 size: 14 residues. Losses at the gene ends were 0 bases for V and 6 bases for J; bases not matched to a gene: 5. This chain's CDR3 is CASSLAAGGNGYTF. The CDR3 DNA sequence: TGCGCCAGCAGCTTGGCGGCAGGGGGGAATGGCTACACCTTC.

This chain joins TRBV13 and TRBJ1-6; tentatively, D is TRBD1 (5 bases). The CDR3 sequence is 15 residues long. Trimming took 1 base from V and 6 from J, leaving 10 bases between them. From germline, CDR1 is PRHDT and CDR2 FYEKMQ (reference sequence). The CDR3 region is CASSLDRQTNSPLHF. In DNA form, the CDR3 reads TGTGCCAGCAGCTTAGATCGACAGACTAATTCACCCCTCCACTTT.

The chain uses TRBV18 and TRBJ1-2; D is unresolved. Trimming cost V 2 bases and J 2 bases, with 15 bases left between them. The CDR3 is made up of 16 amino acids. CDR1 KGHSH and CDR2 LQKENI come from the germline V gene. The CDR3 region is CASSPSLGTTNYGYTF. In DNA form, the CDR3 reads TGTGCCAGCTCACCAAGTCTAGGCACCACAAACTATGGCTACACCTTC.

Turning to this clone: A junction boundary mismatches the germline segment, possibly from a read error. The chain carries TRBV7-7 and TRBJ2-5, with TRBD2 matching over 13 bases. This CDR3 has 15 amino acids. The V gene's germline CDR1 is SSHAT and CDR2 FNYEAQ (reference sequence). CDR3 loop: CASSSGLAGVETQYF. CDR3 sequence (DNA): TGTGCTAGCAGCTCAGGACTAGCGGGGGTGGAGACCCAGTACTTC.

CDR3 protein: CASSLAVFEREGHNEQFF. CDR3 DNA sequence: TGTGCCAGCAGCTTAGCTGTGTTCGAGCGGGAGGGACACAATGAGCAGTTCTTC. The gene calls are TRBV11-2 and TRBJ2-1; TRBD2 agrees at 10 bases. CDR3 length: 18 amino acids. V lost 1 base and J lost 5; bases outside the gene matches: 11. Germline values: CDR1 SGHAT, CDR2 FQNNGV. Looking up the rest from reference TRBV11-2 and TRBJ2-1 gives the full variable domain: EAGVAQSPRYKIIEKRQSVAFWCNPISGHATLYWYQQILGQGPKLLIQFQNNGVVDDSQLPKDRFSAERLKGVDSTLKIQPAKLEDSAVYLCASSLAVFEREGHNEQFFGPGTRLTVL.

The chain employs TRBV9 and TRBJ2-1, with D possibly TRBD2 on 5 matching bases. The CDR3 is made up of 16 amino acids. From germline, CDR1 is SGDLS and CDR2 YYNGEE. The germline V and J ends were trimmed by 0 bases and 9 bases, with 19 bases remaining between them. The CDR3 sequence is CASSVDWTRGDGEQFF. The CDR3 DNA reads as TGTGCCAGCAGCGTAGATTGGACTCGCGGCGACGGTGAGCAGTTCTTC.

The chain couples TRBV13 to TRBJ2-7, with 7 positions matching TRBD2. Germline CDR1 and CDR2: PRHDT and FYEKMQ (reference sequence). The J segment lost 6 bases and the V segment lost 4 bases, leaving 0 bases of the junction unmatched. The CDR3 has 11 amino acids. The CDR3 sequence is CASSSGGEQYF. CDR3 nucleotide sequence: TGTGCCAGCAGCTCGGGGGGCGAGCAGTACTTC.

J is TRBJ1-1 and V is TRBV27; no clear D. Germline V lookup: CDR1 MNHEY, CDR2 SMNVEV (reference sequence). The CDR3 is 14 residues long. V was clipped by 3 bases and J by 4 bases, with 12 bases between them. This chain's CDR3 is CASSLVRGATEAFF. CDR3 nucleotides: TGTGCCAGCAGTTTGGTAAGAGGAGCCACTGAAGCTTTCTTT.

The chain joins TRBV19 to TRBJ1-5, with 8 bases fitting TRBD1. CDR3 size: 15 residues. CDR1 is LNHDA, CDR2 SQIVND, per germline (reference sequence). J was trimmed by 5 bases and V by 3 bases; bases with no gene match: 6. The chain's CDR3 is CASSIGQGAHQPQHF. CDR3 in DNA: TGTGCCAGTAGTATTGGCCAGGGGGCGCATCAGCCCCAGCATTTT. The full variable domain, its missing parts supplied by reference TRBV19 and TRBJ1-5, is DGGITQSPKYLFRKEGQNVTLSCEQNLNHDAMYWYRQDPGQGLRLIYYSQIVNDFQKGDIAEGYSVSREKKESFPLTVTSAQKNPTAFYLCASSIGQGAHQPQHFGDGTRLSIL.

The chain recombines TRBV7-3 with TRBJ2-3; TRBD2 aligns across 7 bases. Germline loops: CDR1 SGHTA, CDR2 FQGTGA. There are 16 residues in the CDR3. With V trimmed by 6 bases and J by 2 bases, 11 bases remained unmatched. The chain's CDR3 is CASSRHRGGTTDTQYF. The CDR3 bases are TGTGCCAGCAGTCGCCACCGCGGGGGAACCACAGATACGCAGTATTTT.